The rows below give T cell receptor beta chains drawn from one sample of a study of CD8+CD57+ T cells in acquired aplastic anemia. In TCRdb, the reads were re-called with MiXCR into one record per CDR3 protein. The sample lists about 150,000 distinct CDR3 sequences; around 43% were seen once. Sequences were obtained from sorted CD4+, CD8+, or CD8+CD57+ T cells (not recorded which) from PBMCs. The source of these receptors is a human donor with aplastic anemia. CDR3s include the opening cysteine and the closing phenylalanine or tryptophan. A D gene is named only where the DNA matches it firmly. The size of a clone is reported for some rows only, either as once, few or many, or as a class for expanded clones.

13,few,-,TRBJ2-7,TRBV20-1,TGCAGTGCTAGAGATCAGGGGACGGACGAGCAGTACTTC,CSARDQGTDEQYF
13,many,TRBD1,TRBJ1-3,TRBV7-3,TGTGCCAGCAGTACAGGGGCTGGAAACACCATATATTTT,CASSTGAGNTIYF
13,few,TRBD1,TRBJ1-5,TRBV7-8,TGTGCCAGCAGCACAGGGGTGTATCAGCCCCAGCATTTT,CASSTGVYQPQHF
13,few,-,TRBJ2-7,TRBV7-9,TGTGCCAGCAGCTTAGCCCTGTCCTACGAGCAGTACTTC,CASSLALSYEQYF
16,-,TRBD1,TRBJ2-3,TRBV2,TGTGCCATTGACAGGGAAATGCCCCCTAGCACAGATACGCAGTATTTT,CAIDREMPPSTDTQYF
14,-,-,TRBJ2-2,TRBV24-1,TGTGCCACCAGTGATTTCGCGGGGAACGGGGAGCTGTTTTTT,CATSDFAGNGELFF
14,-,TRBD1,TRBJ1-6,TRBV2,TGTGCCAGCAATGGAGGACAGGGGAATTCACCCCTCCACTTT,CASNGGQGNSPLHF
14,-,TRBD2,TRBJ2-3,TRBV27,TGTGCCACCCAAGCGGGGTACTCCACAGATACGCAGTATTTT,CATQAGYSTDTQYF
14,-,-,TRBJ1-4,TRBV20-1,TGCAGTGCTATACCACCCGGTCGCGGTGAAAAACTGTTTTTT,CSAIPPGRGEKLFF
14,few,-,TRBJ1-5,TRBV24-1,TGTGCCACCAGTGTAAGTAGTAGCAATCAGCCCCAGCATTTT,CATSVSSSNQPQHF
15,-,-,TRBJ1-1,TRBV9,TGTGCCAGCAGCGTAGTCCGGGGGGTTAACACTGAAGCTTTCTTT,CASSVVRGVNTEAFF
14,few,TRBD1,TRBJ1-2,TRBV27,TGTGCCAGCAGCCGCGACAGGGGGCCGGATGGCTACACCTTC,CASSRDRGPDGYTF
12,once,-,TRBJ1-3,TRBV19,TGTGCCAGTACAGGGCCTGGAAACACCATATATTTT,CASTGPGNTIYF
15,few,-,TRBJ1-2,TRBV7-2,TGTGCCAGCAGCGAGAAGGGGGAGGTCTTCTATGGCTACACCTTC,CASSEKGEVFYGYTF
12,many,-,TRBJ1-2,TRBV6-4,TGTGCCAGCAGTGGGGGTCCGCGAGACTACACCTTC,CASSGGPRDYTF
14,many,TRBD1,TRBJ1-6,TRBV12-5,TGTGCTAGTGGTTTGTCGGACAGGGAATCACCCCTCCACTTT,CASGLSDRESPLHF
16,-,TRBD1,TRBJ2-3,TRBV10-3,TGTGCCATCAGTGACGGGACAGGGGGGGACACAGATACGCAGTATTTT,CAISDGTGGDTDTQYF
13,-,TRBD1,TRBJ1-1,TRBV4-2,TGTGCCAGCAGCGGGGGGACAGGCTATGAAGCTTTCTTT,CASSGGTGYEAFF
12,few,-,TRBJ2-3,TRBV10-3,TGTGCCATCAGAGAAGGGGCAGATACGCAGTATTTT,CAIREGADTQYF
15,-,TRBD2,TRBJ2-5,TRBV7-6,TGTGCCAGCAGAAGGACTAGCGGGATCCAAGAGACCCAGTACTTC,CASRRTSGIQETQYF
15,many,TRBD1,TRBJ1-6,TRBV7-9,TGTGCCAGCAACGGACAGGGGGCGTTGAATTCACCCCTCCACTTT,CASNGQGALNSPLHF
12,-,-,TRBJ1-2,TRBV7-3,TGTGCCAAGCGGGGGGTTAGCTATGGCTACACCTTC,CAKRGVSYGYTF
14,-,TRBD2,TRBJ2-1,TRBV11-2,TGTGCCAGCAGCTTAAGCCTAGCGGGGGGGGAGCAGTTCTTC,CASSLSLAGGEQFF
12,-,-,TRBJ2-7,TRBV10-3,TGTGCCATCAGTGAGTCGAATGCCGAGCAGTACTTC,CAISESNAEQYF
14,-,TRBD1,TRBJ2-3,TRBV2,TGTGCCAGCTCGAGGGGGCGGGCTATGGATACGCAGTATTTT,CASSRGRAMDTQYF
13,many,-,TRBJ1-5,TRBV2,TGTGCCAGCGACCGGACGGGCAATCAGCCCCAGCATTTT,CASDRTGNQPQHF
13,-,TRBD1,TRBJ1-2,TRBV10-3,TGTGCCATCAGTGAAGCAGGGGGGGGCGGCTACACCTTC,CAISEAGGGGYTF
14,-,-,TRBJ2-3,TRBV10-2,TGCGCCAGCGGCACGAAGGAGCGCACAGATACGCAGTATTTT,CASGTKERTDTQYF
16,many,TRBD2,TRBJ2-4,TRBV2,TGTGCCAGCAGTGACCGACTAGCGGTAGCCAAAAACATTCAGTACTTC,CASSDRLAVAKNIQYF
13,-,-,TRBJ1-1,TRBV2,TGTGCCAGCAGTGCCGAGGGGAACACTGAAGCTTTCTTT,CASSAEGNTEAFF
16,many,-,TRBJ1-3,TRBV19,TGTGCCAGTAGTATAGATAACTGGAGCTCTGGAAACACCATATATTTT,CASSIDNWSSGNTIYF
16,few,TRBD2,TRBJ2-5,TRBV7-2,TGTGCCAGCAGCTTGACCATGGAGCGGGGCCAAGAGACCCAGTACTTC,CASSLTMERGQETQYF
17,-,TRBD2,TRBJ2-3,TRBV24-1,TGCGCCACCAGCAGCTCTGTAGCGGGGGGGCTCACAGATACGCAGTATTTT,CATSSSVAGGLTDTQYF
16,-,TRBD2,TRBJ2-5,TRBV2,TGTGCCAGCAGTCACGGACTAGCGGGGGCACAAGAGACCCAGTACTTC,CASSHGLAGAQETQYF
15,-,TRBD1,TRBJ1-5,TRBV10-3,TGTGCCATCAGCCAGGACAGGGCCTCCAATCAGCCCCAGCATTTT,CAISQDRASNQPQHF
14,-,TRBD1,TRBJ1-2,TRBV20-1,TGCAGTGCTAGAGACCAGGGGGCTGACTATGGCTACACCTTC,CSARDQGADYGYTF
11,many,-,TRBJ2-7,TRBV12-3/TRBV12-4,TGTGCCAGCAGTGCGACCTACGAGCAGTACTTC,CASSATYEQYF